This paragraph covers one T cell receptor (beta chain) sequence. TCRdb's copy holds only in-frame clones and misses some; the assay was immunoSEQ multiplex PCR. The profile shows roughly 120,000 clones, approximately 88% of them singletons. This sample is part of a study of control samples from healthy donors and cancer patients. V lost 1 base to trimming and J lost 4 bases, with 14 bases between them. The CDR3 extends over 16 amino acids. The germline V gene has CDR1 MGHRA and CDR2 YSYEKL. This clonotype was obtained from a man aged 40-50 years in good health. Input material: blood. J is TRBJ1-5 and V is TRBV4-1, with D perhaps matching TRBD1 (5 bases). The CDR3 loop reads CASSQGGAGLNQPQHF. CDR3 DNA: TGCGCCAGCAGCCAAGGAGGGGCCGGGCTGAATCAGCCCCAGCATTTT.